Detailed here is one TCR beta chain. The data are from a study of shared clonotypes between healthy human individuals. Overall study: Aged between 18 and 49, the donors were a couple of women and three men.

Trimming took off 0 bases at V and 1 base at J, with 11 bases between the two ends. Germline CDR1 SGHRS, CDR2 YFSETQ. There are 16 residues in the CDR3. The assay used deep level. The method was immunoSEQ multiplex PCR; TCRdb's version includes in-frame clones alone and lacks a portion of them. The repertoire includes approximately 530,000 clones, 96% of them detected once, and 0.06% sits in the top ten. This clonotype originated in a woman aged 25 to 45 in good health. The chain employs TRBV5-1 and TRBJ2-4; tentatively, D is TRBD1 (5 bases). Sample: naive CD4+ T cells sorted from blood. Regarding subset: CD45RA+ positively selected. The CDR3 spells CASSLGGAGAKNIQYF. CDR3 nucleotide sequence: TGCGCCAGCAGCTTGGGTGGGGCAGGGGCCAAAAACATTCAGTACTTC.